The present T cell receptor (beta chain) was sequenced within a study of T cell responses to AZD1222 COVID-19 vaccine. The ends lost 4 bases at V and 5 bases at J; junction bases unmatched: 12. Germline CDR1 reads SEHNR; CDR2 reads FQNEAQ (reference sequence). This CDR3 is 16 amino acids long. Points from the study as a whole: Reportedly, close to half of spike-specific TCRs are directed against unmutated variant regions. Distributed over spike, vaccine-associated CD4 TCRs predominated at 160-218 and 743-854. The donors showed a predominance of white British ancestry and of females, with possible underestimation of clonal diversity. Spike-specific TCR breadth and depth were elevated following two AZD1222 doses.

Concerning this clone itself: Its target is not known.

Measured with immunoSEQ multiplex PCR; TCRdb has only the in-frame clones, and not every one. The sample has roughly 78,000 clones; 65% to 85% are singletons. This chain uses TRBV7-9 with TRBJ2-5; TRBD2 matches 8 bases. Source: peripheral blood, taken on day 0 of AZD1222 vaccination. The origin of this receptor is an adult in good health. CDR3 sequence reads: CASSSWGAGAGETQYF. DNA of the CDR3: TGTGCCAGCAGCTCATGGGGAGCGGGAGCGGGGGAGACCCAGTACTTC.